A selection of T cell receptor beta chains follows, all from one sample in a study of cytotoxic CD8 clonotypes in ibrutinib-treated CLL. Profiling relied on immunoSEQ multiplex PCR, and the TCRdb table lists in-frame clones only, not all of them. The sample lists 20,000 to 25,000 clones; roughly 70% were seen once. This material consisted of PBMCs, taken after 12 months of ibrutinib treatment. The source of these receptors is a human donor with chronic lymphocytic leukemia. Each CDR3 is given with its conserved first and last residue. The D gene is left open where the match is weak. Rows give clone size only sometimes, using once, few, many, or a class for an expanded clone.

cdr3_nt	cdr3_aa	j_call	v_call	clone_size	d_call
TGTGCCAGCAGTGAAGCGCCCGGAAAGAACACTGAAGCTTTCTTT	CASSEAPGKNTEAFF	TRBJ1-1	TRBV2	-	-
TGCGCCAGCGGGGAAGCGGGCACAGATACGCAGTATTTT	CASGEAGTDTQYF	TRBJ2-3	TRBV10-1	-	-
TGTGCCAGTAGTATAGCCGGCAGGAGGAGCAATCAGCCCCAGCATTTT	CASSIAGRRSNQPQHF	TRBJ1-5	TRBV19	-	-
TGTGCCAGCAGCTTAGCGAGGGGACAGAGAGCAGATACGCAGTATTTT	CASSLARGQRADTQYF	TRBJ2-3	TRBV7-9	medium-sized	TRBD1
TGTGCTAGCAGTCCCGCGGTGACCGGGGAGCTGTTTTTT	CASSPAVTGELFF	TRBJ2-2	TRBV7-7	-	-
TGTGCCAGCAGCTTAGGACAGGGTAGTGGAAACACCATATATTTT	CASSLGQGSGNTIYF	TRBJ1-3	TRBV11-2	-	TRBD1
TGCGCCAGCAGCCAAGGAGGGGCGGCTGGCTACACCTTC	CASSQGGAAGYTF	TRBJ1-2	TRBV4-1	once	-
TGTGCTAGTGGTCCCGGAAGCCCGGCAGATACGCAGTATTTT	CASGPGSPADTQYF	TRBJ2-3	TRBV12-5	-	-
TGTGCCAGTAGCCAGCCCTCCCGAGGCACTGAAGCTTTCTTT	CASSQPSRGTEAFF	TRBJ1-1	TRBV19	-	-
TGTGCCAGCAGCCAGCGACTAGGCCAGGAGCAGTTCTTC	CASSQRLGQEQFF	TRBJ2-1	TRBV7-2	-	-
TGCGCCAGCAGCGCCAGCGTGAACACTGAAGCTTTCTTT	CASSASVNTEAFF	TRBJ1-1	TRBV4-1	once	-
TGTGCCAGCAGTTACTCGCGGAATGAGCAGTTCTTC	CASSYSRNEQFF	TRBJ2-1	TRBV6-5	once	-
TGTGCCAGTAGTATAGGTCCGGGGGGGCCCTACAATGAGCAGTTCTTC	CASSIGPGGPYNEQFF	TRBJ2-1	TRBV19	-	TRBD2
TGTGCCAGCAGTGAGGGGCCCGTGAATCAGCCCCAGCATTTT	CASSEGPVNQPQHF	TRBJ1-5	TRBV27	-	-
TGCGCCAGCAGCTTCAGCGGGGGGACAACTAATGAAAAACTGTTTTTT	CASSFSGGTTNEKLFF	TRBJ1-4	TRBV5-1	-	-
TGTGCCAGCAGCTTAACCCCGGGGGCGTACAATGAGCAGTTCTTC	CASSLTPGAYNEQFF	TRBJ2-1	TRBV7-3	few	-
TGTGCCAGCTCAATGGGCGCCAGCTCCTACGAGCAGTACTTC	CASSMGASSYEQYF	TRBJ2-7	TRBV18	-	-
TGTGCCAGCAGCTTGGAAGCGGGATACACAGATACGCAGTATTTT	CASSLEAGYTDTQYF	TRBJ2-3	TRBV7-3	-	TRBD2
TGTGCCAGCAGCTTAAGTGCTAGCGGGGGGTTAGAGACCCAGTACTTC	CASSLSASGGLETQYF	TRBJ2-5	TRBV7-3	-	TRBD2
TGTGCTACCCCGGGACAGGGCCACGAGCAGTACTTC	CATPGQGHEQYF	TRBJ2-7	TRBV12-5	-	TRBD1
TGTGCCACCAGCAGAGATCGGAACGTAAACACTGAAGCTTTCTTT	CATSRDRNVNTEAFF	TRBJ1-1	TRBV15	once	-
TGTGCCAGCAGCTTAGCGACAGGGGTCAATCAGCCCCAGCATTTT	CASSLATGVNQPQHF	TRBJ1-5	TRBV7-8	-	TRBD1
TGTGCCTGGAGAGGAGGGGACCAGTGGGAGGAGCAGTTCTTC	CAWRGGDQWEEQFF	TRBJ2-1	TRBV30	-	-
TGTGCCACCAGCAGAGAACGTGTCAAGCAGTACTTC	CATSRERVKQYF	TRBJ2-7	TRBV15	once	-
TGTGCCAGCAGTTACAATCGACAGGCCGGGGAGCTGTTTTTT	CASSYNRQAGELFF	TRBJ2-2	TRBV6-5	-	-
TGTGCCAGCAGTGAGGGTTCCGGGACAGCTAACTATGGCTACACCTTC	CASSEGSGTANYGYTF	TRBJ1-2	TRBV25-1	-	TRBD1
TGTGCCAGCAGCAAGGGACAGGCTGGAAACACCATATATTTT	CASSKGQAGNTIYF	TRBJ1-3	TRBV7-2	-	TRBD1
TGTGCCATCAACCAACCGGGACAGGATAATGGCTACACCTTC	CAINQPGQDNGYTF	TRBJ1-2	TRBV10-3	-	TRBD1
TGTGCCAGCAGCTTAGCTGGGACTGATCAAGAGACCCAGTACTTC	CASSLAGTDQETQYF	TRBJ2-5	TRBV7-2	-	-
TGTGCTAGTGGTTTGCCCCGCCATTGGGGGTACGAGCAGTACTTC	CASGLPRHWGYEQYF	TRBJ2-7	TRBV12-5	-	-
TGTGCCAGCAGTGAAGTGGTAGGCTCCTACGAGCAGTACTTC	CASSEVVGSYEQYF	TRBJ2-7	TRBV6-1	-	-
TGTGCCAGCAGCTTTAGCGGGGGTCGGGAGACCCAGTACTTC	CASSFSGGRETQYF	TRBJ2-5	TRBV5-4	-	TRBD2
TGTGCCAGCAGTTTTGGACAGTCATACGAGCAGTACTTC	CASSFGQSYEQYF	TRBJ2-7	TRBV5-4	-	-
TGCGCCAGCAGCCAACCATGGACGGGCACCGGGGAGCTGTTTTTT	CASSQPWTGTGELFF	TRBJ2-2	TRBV4-1	few	-
TGCGCCAGCAGCTTGGCCCCCACTAGCGGGGTGAACGAGCAGTACTTC	CASSLAPTSGVNEQYF	TRBJ2-7	TRBV5-1	-	TRBD2
TGTGCCAGCAGTTACTCTCGGACAATAGCAAACACTGAAGCTTTCTTT	CASSYSRTIANTEAFF	TRBJ1-1	TRBV6-5	-	-
TGTGCCAGCAGTTTAGGGTCTAGCGGGGGGTTAGATACGCAGTATTTT	CASSLGSSGGLDTQYF	TRBJ2-3	TRBV28	-	TRBD2
TGCGCCAGCAGTCAGGGTTCAACTAATGAAAAACTGTTTTTT	CASSQGSTNEKLFF	TRBJ1-4	TRBV5-1	-	-
TGTGCCAGCTCTGCGGGGGGCAGGACTACCGGGGAGCTGTTTTTT	CASSAGGRTTGELFF	TRBJ2-2	TRBV18	many	TRBD2
TGTGCCAGCAGTTCCTATAGGACCGCGGGGGGCTACGAGCAGTACTTC	CASSSYRTAGGYEQYF	TRBJ2-7	TRBV6-5	-	TRBD2